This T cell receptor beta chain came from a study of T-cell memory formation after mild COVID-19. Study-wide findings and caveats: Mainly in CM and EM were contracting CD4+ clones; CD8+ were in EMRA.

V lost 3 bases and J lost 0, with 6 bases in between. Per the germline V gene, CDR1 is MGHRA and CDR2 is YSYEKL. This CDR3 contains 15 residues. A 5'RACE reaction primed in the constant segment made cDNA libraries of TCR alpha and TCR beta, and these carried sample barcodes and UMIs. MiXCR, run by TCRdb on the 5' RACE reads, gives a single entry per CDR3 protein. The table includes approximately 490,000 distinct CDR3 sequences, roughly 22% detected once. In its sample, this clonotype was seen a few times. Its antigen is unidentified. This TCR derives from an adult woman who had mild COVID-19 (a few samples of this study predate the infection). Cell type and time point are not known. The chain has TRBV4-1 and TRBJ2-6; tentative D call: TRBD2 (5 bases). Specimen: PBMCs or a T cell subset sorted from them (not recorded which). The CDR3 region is CASSHGGSGANVLTF. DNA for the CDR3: TGCGCCAGCAGCCACGGAGGCTCTGGGGCCAACGTCCTGACTTTC.